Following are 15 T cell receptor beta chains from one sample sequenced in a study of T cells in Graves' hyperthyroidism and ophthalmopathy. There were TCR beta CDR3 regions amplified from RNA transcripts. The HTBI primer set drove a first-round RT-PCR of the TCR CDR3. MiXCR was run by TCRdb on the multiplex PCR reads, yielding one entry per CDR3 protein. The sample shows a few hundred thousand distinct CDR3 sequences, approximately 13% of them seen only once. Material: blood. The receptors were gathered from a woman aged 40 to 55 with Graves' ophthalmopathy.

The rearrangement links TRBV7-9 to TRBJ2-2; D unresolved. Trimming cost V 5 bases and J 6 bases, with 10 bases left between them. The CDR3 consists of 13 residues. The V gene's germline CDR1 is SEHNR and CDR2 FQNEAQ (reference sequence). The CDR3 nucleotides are TGTGCCAGCAGCATTACTTGGGCCGGGGAGCTGTTTTTT. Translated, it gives CASSITWAGELFF.

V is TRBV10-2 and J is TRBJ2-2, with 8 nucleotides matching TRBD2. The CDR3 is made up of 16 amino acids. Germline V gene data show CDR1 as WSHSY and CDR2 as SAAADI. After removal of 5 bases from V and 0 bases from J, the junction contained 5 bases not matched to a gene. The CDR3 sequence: CASSRASGSNTGELFF. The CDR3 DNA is TGCGCCAGCAGTCGGGCTAGCGGGTCGAACACCGGGGAGCTGTTTTTT.

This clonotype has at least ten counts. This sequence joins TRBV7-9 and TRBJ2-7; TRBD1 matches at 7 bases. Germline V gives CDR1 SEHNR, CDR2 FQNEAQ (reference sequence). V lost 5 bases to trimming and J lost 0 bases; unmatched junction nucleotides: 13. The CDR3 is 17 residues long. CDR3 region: CASSAPRDSQPSYEQYF. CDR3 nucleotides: TGTGCCAGCAGCGCACCCAGGGACAGTCAACCCTCCTACGAGCAGTACTTC.

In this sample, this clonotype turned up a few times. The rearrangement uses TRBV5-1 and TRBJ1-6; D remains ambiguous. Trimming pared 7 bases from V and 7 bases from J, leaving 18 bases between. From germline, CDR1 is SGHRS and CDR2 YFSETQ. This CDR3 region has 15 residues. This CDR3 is CASSGNGGSNSPLHF. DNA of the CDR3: TGCGCCAGCTCGGGGAATGGAGGGTCAAATTCACCCCTCCACTTT.

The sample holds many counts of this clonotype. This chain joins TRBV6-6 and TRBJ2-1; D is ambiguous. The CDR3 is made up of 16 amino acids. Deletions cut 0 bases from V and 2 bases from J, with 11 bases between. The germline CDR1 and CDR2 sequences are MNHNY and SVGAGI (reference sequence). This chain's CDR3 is CASSYSTPRPYNEQFF. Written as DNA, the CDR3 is TGTGCCAGCAGTTACTCAACCCCCCGACCCTACAATGAGCAGTTCTTC.

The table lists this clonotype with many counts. The CDR3 DNA reads TGTGCCAGCAGCGCGTCGGACGGCTTTAGCAATCAGCCCCAGCATTTT. This gives the protein CASSASDGFSNQPQHF. The chain is built from TRBV9 and TRBJ1-5; D unclear. CDR3 length: 16 amino acids. Trimming pared 3 bases from V and 0 bases from J, leaving 13 bases between. Germline V gives CDR1 SGDLS, CDR2 YYNGEE.

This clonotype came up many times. The DNA for the CDR3 is TGTGCCAGCAGTTTCCGGACAGCTAACTATGGCTACACCTTC. Translation gives CASSFRTANYGYTF. The chain uses TRBV6-1 and TRBJ1-2; D possibly corresponds to TRBD1 (6 bases). V was shortened by 5 bases and J by 0 bases, with 10 bases between the two germline ends. The CDR3 is 14 amino acids. Germline loops: CDR1 MNHNS, CDR2 SASEGT.

The CDR3 spells CASSGRGSYGYTF. In nucleotides, the CDR3 is TGTGCCAGCAGTGGACGGGGATCCTATGGCTACACCTTC. The chain employs TRBV6-1 and TRBJ1-2; D is ambiguous. CDR3 length: 13 residues. CDR1 MNHNS and CDR2 SASEGT come from the germline V gene. V lost 4 bases and J lost 4, with 10 bases in between.

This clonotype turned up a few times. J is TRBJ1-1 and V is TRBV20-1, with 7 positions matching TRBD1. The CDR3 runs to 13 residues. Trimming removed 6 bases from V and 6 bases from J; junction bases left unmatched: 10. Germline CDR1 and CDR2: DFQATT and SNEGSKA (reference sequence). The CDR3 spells CSATDRPSPEAFF. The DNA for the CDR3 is TGCAGTGCCACGGACAGGCCGTCCCCTGAAGCTTTCTTT.

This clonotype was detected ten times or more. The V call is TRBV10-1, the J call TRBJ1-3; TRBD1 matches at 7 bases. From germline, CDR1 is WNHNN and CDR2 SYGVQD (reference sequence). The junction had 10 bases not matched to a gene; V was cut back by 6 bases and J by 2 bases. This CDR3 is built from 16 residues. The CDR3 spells CASSSRKTGPGNTIYF. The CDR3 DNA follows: TGCGCCAGCAGCTCTCGAAAGACAGGGCCTGGAAACACCATATATTTT.

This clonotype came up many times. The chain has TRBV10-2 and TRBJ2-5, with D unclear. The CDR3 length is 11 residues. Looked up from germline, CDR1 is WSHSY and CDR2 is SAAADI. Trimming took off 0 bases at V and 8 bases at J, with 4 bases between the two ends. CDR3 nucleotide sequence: TGCGCCAGCAGTGAGTCTGCCACCCAGTACTTC. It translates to CASSESATQYF.

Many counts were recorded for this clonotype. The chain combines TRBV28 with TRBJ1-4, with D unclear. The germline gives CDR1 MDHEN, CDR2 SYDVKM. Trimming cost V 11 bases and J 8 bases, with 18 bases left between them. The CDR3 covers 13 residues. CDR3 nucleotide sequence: TGTGCCCTTTCGACACGGAGGGAAGAAAAACTGTTTTTT. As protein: CALSTRREEKLFF.

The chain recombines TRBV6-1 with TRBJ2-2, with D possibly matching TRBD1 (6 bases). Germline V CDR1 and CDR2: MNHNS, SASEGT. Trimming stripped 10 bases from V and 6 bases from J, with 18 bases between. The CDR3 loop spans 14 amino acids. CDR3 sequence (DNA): TGTGCCATCTCGTACAGGGCTCGGGCCGGGGAGCTGTTTTTT. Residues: CAISYRARAGELFF.

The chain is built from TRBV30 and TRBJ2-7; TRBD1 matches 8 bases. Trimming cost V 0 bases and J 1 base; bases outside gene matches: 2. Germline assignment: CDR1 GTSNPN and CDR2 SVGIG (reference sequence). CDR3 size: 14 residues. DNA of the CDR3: TGTGCCTGGAGTGTAGGGACAGGTTCCTACGAGCAGTACTTC. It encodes CAWSVGTGSYEQYF.

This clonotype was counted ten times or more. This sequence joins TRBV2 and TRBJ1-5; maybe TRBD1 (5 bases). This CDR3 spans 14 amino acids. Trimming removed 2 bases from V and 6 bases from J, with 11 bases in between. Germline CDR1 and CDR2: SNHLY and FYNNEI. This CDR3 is CASSEFRGVQPQHF. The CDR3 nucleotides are TGTGCCAGCAGTGAATTTCGGGGGGTTCAGCCCCAGCATTTT.